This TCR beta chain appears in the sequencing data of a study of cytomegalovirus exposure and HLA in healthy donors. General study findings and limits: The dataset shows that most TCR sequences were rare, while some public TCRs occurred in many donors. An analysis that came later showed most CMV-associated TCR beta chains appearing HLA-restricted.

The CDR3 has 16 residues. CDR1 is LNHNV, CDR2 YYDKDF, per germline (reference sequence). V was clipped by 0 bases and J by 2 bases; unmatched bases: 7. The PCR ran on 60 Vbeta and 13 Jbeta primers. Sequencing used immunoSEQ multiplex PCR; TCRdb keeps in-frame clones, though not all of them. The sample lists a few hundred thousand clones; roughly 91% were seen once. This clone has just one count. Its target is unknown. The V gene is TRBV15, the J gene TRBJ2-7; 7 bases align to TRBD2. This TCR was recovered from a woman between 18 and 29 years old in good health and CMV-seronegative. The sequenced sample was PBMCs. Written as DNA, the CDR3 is TGTGCCACCAGCAGAGAAGCAAGGGGACTAACCTACGAGCAGTACTTC. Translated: CATSREARGLTYEQYF.